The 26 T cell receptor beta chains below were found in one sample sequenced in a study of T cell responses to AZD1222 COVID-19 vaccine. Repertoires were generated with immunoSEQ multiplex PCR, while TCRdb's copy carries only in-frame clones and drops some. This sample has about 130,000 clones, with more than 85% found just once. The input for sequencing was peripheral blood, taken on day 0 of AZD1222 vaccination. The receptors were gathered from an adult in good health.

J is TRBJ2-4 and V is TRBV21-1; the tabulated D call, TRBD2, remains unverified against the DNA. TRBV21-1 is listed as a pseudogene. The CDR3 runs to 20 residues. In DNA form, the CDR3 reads TGTGCCAGTCCGGGACCCTCTAGCGGGAGAGAAGGTCTAGCCAAAAACATTCAGTACTTC. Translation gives CASPGPSSGREGLAKNIQYF.

The CDR3, as DNA: TGTGCCAGCAGCTTAACGAACGATCAGCCCCAGCATTTT. Protein: CASSLTNDQPQHF. The V and J genes are TRBV7-3 and TRBJ1-5; D is uncertain. CDR1 and CDR2 from the germline V gene are SGHTA and FQGTGA. This CDR3 comprises 13 residues. The V end was cut by 0 bases, the J end by 5 bases, with 5 bases between.

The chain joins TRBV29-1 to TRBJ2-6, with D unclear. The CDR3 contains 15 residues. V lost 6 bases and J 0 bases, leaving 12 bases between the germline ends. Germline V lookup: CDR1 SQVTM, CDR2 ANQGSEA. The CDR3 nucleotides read TGCAGCGTATCGGACGGCCCCTCTGGGGCCAACGTCCTGACTTTC. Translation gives CSVSDGPSGANVLTF.

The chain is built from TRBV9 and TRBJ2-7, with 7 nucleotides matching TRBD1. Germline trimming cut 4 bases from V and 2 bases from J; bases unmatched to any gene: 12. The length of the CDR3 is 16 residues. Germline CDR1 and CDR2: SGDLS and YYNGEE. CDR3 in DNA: TGTGCCAGCAGCCCAACCCGGGACAGAGGTGCCTACGAGCAGTACTTC. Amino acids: CASSPTRDRGAYEQYF.

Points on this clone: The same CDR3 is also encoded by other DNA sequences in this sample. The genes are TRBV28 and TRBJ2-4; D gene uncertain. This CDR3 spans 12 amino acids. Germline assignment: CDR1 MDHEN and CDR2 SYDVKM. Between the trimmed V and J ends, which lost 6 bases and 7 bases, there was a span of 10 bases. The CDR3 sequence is CASSSAGNIQYF. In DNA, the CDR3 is TGTGCCAGCAGCTCAGCTGGCAACATTCAGTACTTC.

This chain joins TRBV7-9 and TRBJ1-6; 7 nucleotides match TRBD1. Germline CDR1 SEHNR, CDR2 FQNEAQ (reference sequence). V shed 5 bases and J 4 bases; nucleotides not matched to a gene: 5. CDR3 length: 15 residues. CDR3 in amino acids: CASSLEGQYNSPLHF. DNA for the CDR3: TGTGCCAGCAGCCTGGAGGGACAGTATAATTCACCCCTCCACTTT.

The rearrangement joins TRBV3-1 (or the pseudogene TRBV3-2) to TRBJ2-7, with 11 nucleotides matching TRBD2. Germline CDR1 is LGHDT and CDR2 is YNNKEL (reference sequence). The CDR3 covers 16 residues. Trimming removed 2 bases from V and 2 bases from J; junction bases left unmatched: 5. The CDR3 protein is CASSQQLAGETYEQYF. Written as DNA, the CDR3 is TGTGCCAGCAGCCAACAACTAGCGGGAGAGACCTACGAGCAGTACTTC.

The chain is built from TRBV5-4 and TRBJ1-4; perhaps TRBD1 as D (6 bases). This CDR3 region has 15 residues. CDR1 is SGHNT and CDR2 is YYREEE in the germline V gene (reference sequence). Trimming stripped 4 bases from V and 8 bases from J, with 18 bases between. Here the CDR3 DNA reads TGTGCCAGCAGCGGTACTCAGGGGCTGGGGGAAAAACTGTTTTTT. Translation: CASSGTQGLGEKLFF. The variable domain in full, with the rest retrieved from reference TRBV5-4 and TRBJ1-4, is ETGVTQSPTHLIKTRGQQVTLRCSSQSGHNTVSWYQQALGQGPQFIFQYYREEENGRGNFPPRFSGLQFPNYSSELNVNALELDDSALYLCASSGTQGLGEKLFFGSGTQLSVL.

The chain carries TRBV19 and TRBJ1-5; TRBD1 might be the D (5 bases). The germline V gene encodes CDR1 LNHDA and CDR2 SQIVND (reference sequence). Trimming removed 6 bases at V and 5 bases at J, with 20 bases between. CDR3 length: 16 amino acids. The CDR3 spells CASSIWGRMGDQPQHF. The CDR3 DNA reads TGTGCCAGTAGCATCTGGGGGAGAATGGGGGATCAGCCCCAGCATTTT.

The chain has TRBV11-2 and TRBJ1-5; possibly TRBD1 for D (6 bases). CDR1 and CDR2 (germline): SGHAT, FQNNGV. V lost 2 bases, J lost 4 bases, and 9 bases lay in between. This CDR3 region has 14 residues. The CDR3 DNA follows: TGTGCCAGCAGCTTACTAGGGGGAAATCAGCCCCAGCATTTT. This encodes CASSLLGGNQPQHF.

This chain's CDR3 is CASGSGGRAGNEQFF. The CDR3 DNA follows: TGTGCTAGTGGTTCGGGGGGGAGGGCCGGCAATGAGCAGTTCTTC. The V gene is TRBV12-5, the J gene TRBJ2-1; 8 bases map to TRBD2. Germline CDR1 LGHNT, CDR2 FRNRAP. V shed 4 bases and J 6 bases; nucleotides not matched to a gene: 8. The CDR3 totals 15 residues.

The CDR3 bases are TGTGCCAGCAGCCCAACCCTAGCGGGAGGGGATGAGCAGTTCTTC. Amino acid sequence: CASSPTLAGGDEQFF. The chain couples TRBV7-9 to TRBJ2-1; 12 positions agree with TRBD2. Per the germline V gene, CDR1 is SEHNR and CDR2 is FQNEAQ (reference sequence). V gave up 5 bases and J gave up 8 bases; unmatched junction bases: 7. The CDR3 runs 15 residues.

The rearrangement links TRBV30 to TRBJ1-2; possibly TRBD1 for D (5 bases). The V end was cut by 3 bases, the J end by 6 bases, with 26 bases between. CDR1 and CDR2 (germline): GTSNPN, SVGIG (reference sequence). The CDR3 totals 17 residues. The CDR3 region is CAWSLWGGVQISDGYTF. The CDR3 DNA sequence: TGTGCCTGGAGCCTATGGGGGGGGGTCCAGATCTCCGATGGCTACACCTTC.

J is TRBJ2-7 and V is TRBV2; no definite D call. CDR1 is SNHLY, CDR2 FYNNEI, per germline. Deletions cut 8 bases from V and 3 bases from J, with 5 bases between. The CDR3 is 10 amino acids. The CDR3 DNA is TGTGCCAGCGGGATCTACGAGCAGTACTTC. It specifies CASGIYEQYF.

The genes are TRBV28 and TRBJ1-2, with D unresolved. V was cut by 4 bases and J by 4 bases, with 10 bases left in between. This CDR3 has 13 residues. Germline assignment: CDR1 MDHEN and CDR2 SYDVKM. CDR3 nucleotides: TGTGCCAGCAGTTACGACCGAACCTATGGCTACACCTTC. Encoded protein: CASSYDRTYGYTF.

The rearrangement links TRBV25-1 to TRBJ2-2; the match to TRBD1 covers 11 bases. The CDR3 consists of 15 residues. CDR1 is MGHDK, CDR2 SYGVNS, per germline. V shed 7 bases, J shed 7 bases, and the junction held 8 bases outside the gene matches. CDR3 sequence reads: CASTDRGRLNGELFF. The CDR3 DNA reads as TGTGCCAGCACGGACAGGGGGCGCTTGAACGGGGAGCTGTTTTTT.

This CDR3 reads CASSLSAGAYNEQFF. CDR3 bases: TGTGCCAGCAGTTTATCAGCCGGGGCCTACAATGAGCAGTTCTTC. The chain carries TRBV28 and TRBJ2-1; possible D gene TRBD2, 5 bases. This CDR3 contains 15 residues. CDR1 is MDHEN and CDR2 is SYDVKM in the germline V gene. V gave up 1 base and J gave up 2 bases, with 9 bases separating them.

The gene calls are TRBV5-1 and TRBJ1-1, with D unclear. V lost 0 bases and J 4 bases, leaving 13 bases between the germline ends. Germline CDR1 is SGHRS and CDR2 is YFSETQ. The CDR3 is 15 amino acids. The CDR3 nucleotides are TGCGCCAGCAGCTTGGACGCGGTAGTAAGCACTGAAGCTTTCTTT. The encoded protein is CASSLDAVVSTEAFF.

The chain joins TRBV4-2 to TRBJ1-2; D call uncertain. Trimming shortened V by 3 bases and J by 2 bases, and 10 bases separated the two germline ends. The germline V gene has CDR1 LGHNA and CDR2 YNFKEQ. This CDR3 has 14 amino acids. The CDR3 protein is CASSQVDGNYGYTF. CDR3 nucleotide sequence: TGTGCCAGCAGCCAGGTGGACGGGAACTATGGCTACACCTTC.

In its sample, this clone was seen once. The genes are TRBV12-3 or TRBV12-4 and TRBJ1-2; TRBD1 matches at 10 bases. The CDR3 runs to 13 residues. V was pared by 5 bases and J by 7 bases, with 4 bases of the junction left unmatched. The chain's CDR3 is CASSLRTGGGYTF. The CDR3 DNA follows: TGTGCCAGCAGTCTACGGACAGGGGGTGGCTACACCTTC.

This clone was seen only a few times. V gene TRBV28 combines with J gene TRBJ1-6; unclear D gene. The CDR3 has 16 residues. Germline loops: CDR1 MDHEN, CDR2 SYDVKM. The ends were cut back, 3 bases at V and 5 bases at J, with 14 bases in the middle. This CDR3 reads CASSFELLIDNSPLHF. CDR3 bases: TGTGCCAGCAGTTTCGAGTTGTTGATAGATAATTCACCCCTCCACTTT.

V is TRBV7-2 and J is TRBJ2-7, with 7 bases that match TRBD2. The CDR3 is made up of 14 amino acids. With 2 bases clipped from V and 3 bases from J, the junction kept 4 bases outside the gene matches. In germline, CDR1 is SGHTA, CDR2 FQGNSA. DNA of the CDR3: TGTGCCAGCAGCTTATCCGGGAGGAACTACGAGCAGTACTTC. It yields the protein CASSLSGRNYEQYF.

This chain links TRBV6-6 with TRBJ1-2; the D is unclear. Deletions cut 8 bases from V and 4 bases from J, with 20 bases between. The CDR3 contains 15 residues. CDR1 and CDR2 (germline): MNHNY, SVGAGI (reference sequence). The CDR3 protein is CASRRPETDVYGYTF. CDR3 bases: TGTGCCAGCCGGAGACCGGAAACGGACGTCTATGGCTACACCTTC.

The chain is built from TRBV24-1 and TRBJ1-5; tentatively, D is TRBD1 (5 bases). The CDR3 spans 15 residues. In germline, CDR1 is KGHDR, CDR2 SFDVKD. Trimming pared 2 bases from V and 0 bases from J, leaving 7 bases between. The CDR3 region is CATSDSGRSNQPQHF. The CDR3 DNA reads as TGTGCCACCAGTGATTCAGGGCGTAGCAATCAGCCCCAGCATTTT.

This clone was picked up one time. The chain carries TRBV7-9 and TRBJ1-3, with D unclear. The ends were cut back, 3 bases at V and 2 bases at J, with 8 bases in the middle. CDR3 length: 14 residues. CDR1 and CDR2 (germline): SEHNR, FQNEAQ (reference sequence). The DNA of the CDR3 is TGTGCCAGCAGCTTCAGCTCAGCTGGAAACACCATATATTTT. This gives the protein CASSFSSAGNTIYF.

The CDR3 bases are TGTGCCAGCAGTCCAGGGACTAGCGGAGAGACCCAGTACTTC. Translating it yields CASSPGTSGETQYF. The genes are TRBV27 and TRBJ2-5, with TRBD2 matching over 11 bases. The CDR3 is 14 residues long. Unmatched junction bases numbered 3, after V lost 5 bases and J lost 4 bases. Germline loops: CDR1 MNHEY, CDR2 SMNVEV (reference sequence).